This TCR beta chain was sequenced in a study of OX40 agonist ivuxolimab in advanced cancers. General study findings and limits: Expanded clones were, on average, more numerous among CD8+ T cells than CD4+. At 0.1 to 3.0 mg/kg, clonal expansion of CD4+ and CD8+ blood T cells had occurred by week 6. Determination of antigen specificity was not performed for the expanded peripheral T cells.

Clones were sequenced by immunoSEQ multiplex PCR, and TCRdb holds only the in-frame ones, with some missing. The table shows approximately 63,000 clones, with less than 85% occurring only once. Baseline, cycle 4 day 1, and cycle 7 day 1 were the blood sampling points. This clone came up a few times. What it recognizes is unknown. Between the trimmed V and J ends, which lost 6 bases and 3 bases, there was a span of 6 bases. CDR1 is MGHDK, CDR2 SYGVNS, per germline. CDR3 length equals 11 residues. The sequenced sample was CD4+ or CD8+ T cells sorted from blood, obtained in a trial of the OX40 agonist ivuxolimab. The receptor was isolated from an adult with an advanced solid tumor such as melanoma, head and neck, liver or kidney cancer. The chain carries TRBV25-1 and TRBJ2-7; no definite D call. The CDR3 sequence is CASSQVYEQYF. CDR3 in DNA: TGTGCCAGCAGCCAGGTCTACGAGCAGTACTTC.